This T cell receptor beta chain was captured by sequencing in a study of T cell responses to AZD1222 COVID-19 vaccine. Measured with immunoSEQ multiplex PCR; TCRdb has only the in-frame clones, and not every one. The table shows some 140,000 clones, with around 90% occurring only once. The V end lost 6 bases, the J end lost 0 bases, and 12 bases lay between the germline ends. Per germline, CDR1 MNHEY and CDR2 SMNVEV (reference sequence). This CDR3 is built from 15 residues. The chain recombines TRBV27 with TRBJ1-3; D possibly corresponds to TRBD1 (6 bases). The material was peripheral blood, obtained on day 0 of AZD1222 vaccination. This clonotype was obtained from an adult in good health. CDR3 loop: CASRSQGFSGNTIYF. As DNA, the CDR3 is TGTGCCAGCAGATCACAGGGCTTCTCTGGAAACACCATATATTTT.